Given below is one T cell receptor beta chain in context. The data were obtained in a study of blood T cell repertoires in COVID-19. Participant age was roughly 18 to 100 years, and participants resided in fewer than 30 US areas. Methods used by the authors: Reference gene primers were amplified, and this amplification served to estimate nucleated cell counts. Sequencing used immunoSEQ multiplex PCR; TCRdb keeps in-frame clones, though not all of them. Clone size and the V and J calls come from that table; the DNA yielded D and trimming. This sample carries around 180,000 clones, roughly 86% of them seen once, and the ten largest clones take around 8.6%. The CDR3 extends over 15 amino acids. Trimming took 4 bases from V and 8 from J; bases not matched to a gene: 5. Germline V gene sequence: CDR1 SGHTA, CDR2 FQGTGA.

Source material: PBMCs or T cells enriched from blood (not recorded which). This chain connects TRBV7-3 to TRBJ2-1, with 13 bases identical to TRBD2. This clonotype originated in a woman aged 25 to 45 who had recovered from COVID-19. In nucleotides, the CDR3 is TGTGCCAGCAGCTCCCGGACTAGCGGGAGAGATGAGCAGTTCTTC. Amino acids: CASSSRTSGRDEQFF.